These 29 T cell receptor beta chains originate from one sample sequenced in a study of T cell clonality in common variable immunodeficiency. TCRdb's table, derived via immunoSEQ multiplex PCR, lists solely in-frame clones and lacks some. The repertoire consists of approximately 37,000 clones, none detected only once. The sample comprised peripheral blood mononuclear cells. Receptors originate from a person between 18 and 75 years old in good health.

This clone was counted ten times or more. The observed sequence ends 3 residues before the CDR3 terminus, with the missing tail filled in from the germline J gene. The genes are TRBV30 and TRBJ1-1, with 8 bases matching TRBD1. The V and J ends lost 4 bases and 5 bases, in that order; junction bases with no gene match: 9. Germline-derived CDR1 and CDR2 are GTSNPN and SVGIG (reference sequence). CDR3 size: 14 residues. The DNA read from the CDR3 is TGTGCCTGGACTGCAACAGGGGGGAGAACTGAA. This encodes CAWTATGGRTE. The full CDR3 sequence reads CAWTATGGRTEAFF. The full variable domain, completed using reference TRBV30 and TRBJ1-1, is SQTIHQWPATLVQPVGSPLSLECTVEGTSNPNLYWYRQAAGRGLQLLFYSVGIGQISSEVPQNLSASRPQDRQFILSSKKLLLSDSGFYLCAWTATGGRTEAFFGQGTRLTVV.

This clone was recorded at least ten times. CDR3: CASSPQSYEQYF. The CDR3 bases that were read are TGTGCCAGCTCACCTCAATCCTACGAG. The chain has TRBV18 and TRBJ2-7; D not resolved. The CDR3 end is not reached by the read, which stops 3 residues before it; the germline J gene fills it in. The germline V gene has CDR1 KGHSH and CDR2 LQKENI. Trimming took off 3 bases at V and 1 base at J, with 4 bases between the two ends. The CDR3 is 12 residues long.

Ten or more counts support this clone. The observed sequence ends 3 residues before the CDR3 terminus, with the missing tail filled in from the germline J gene. The V and J genes are TRBV30 and TRBJ1-6, with D unresolved. The V and J ends lost 1 base and 10 bases respectively, with 8 bases between them. Germline lookup yields CDR1 GTSNPN and CDR2 SVGIG (reference sequence). This CDR3 spans 12 amino acids. Incomplete CDR3 DNA: TGTGCCTGGAGTGACCCTAGCTCACCC. Translating gives CAWSDPSSP. The entire CDR3 is CAWSDPSSPLHF.

This clone occurred many times. The CDR3 end is not reached by the read, which stops 3 residues before it; the germline J gene fills it in. V gene TRBV5-4 combines with J gene TRBJ2-7; TRBD2 agrees at 7 bases. J gave up 1 base and V 2 bases, and 6 bases lay outside the gene matches. Germline lookup yields CDR1 SGHNT and CDR2 YYREEE (reference sequence). The CDR3 consists of 15 residues. CDR3 loop: CASSFGASGSYEQYF. The sequenced part of the CDR3 DNA is TGTGCCAGCAGCTTCGGAGCTAGCGGTTCCTACGAG.

This clone showed up many times. Read data end 3 residues before the CDR3 end; the end is taken from the germline J gene. V usage is TRBV18 and J usage is TRBJ1-1; no definite D call. This CDR3 has 17 residues. Germline V gene data show CDR1 as KGHSH and CDR2 as LQKENI. Trimming took 0 bases from V and 0 from J, leaving 14 bases between them. The CDR3: CASSPPSRHLMNTEAFF. The DNA read from the CDR3 is TGTGCCAGCTCACCACCTTCCCGACACCTAATGAACACTGAA.

A word on this clone: The read ends 3 residues before the CDR3 terminus; that terminus is restored from the germline J gene. This chain connects TRBV18 to TRBJ1-1; 7 bases match TRBD1. V lost 6 bases and J lost 2; bases outside the gene matches: 9. The germline gives CDR1 KGHSH, CDR2 LQKENI. CDR3 length: 15 amino acids. The CDR3: CASSVGGQLNTEAFF. CDR3 DNA, as far as it was read: TGTGCCAGCTCGGTGGGGGGACAGCTTAACACTGAA.

Worth noting for this clone: The CDR3 goes on 3 residues after the read ends, and that part is filled in from the germline J gene. The gene calls are TRBV19 and TRBJ1-6; 7 positions agree with TRBD1. Trimming removed 6 bases from V and 10 bases from J; junction bases left unmatched: 9. Germline CDR1 is LNHDA and CDR2 is SQIVND (reference sequence). This CDR3 has 14 amino acids. The CDR3 spells CASSVTGARSPLHF. CDR3 bases read: TGTGCCAGTAGCGTAACAGGGGCGAGGTCACCC.

In its sample, this clone was seen many times. The CDR3 end is not reached by the read, which stops 3 residues before it; the germline J gene fills it in. This rearrangement joins TRBV5-1 to TRBJ1-1; TRBD1 matches at 7 bases. Germline values: CDR1 SGHRS, CDR2 YFSETQ. There are 15 residues in the CDR3. The CDR3 reads CASSSGTARSDEAFF. Partial CDR3 DNA: TGCGCCAGCAGCTCCGGGACAGCTCGCTCGGACGAA.

This clone has a handful of counts. The read stops 3 residues short of the end of the CDR3; the missing end is completed from the germline J gene. The chain employs TRBV27 and TRBJ2-7, with 9 bases aligning to TRBD1. CDR3 size: 16 residues. Unmatched junction bases numbered 11, after V lost 4 bases and J lost 4 bases. Germline values: CDR1 MNHEY, CDR2 SMNVEV (reference sequence). The chain's CDR3 is CASSYHRPGQGYEQYF. Incomplete CDR3 DNA: TGTGCCAGCAGTTACCACCGGCCGGGACAGGGATACGAG.

This clone was counted ten times or more. The read is 3 residues too short to cover the CDR3 end, so that end is filled in from the germline J gene. The gene calls are TRBV5-1 and TRBJ2-5, with D perhaps TRBD1 (6 bases). Germline V lookup: CDR1 SGHRS, CDR2 YFSETQ. There are 14 residues in the CDR3. Trimming left V 7 bases short and J 5 bases short, with 18 bases between. The sequenced part of the CDR3 DNA is TGCGCCAGCTCTAGGACAGCCGGCTGGGAGACC. Translating it yields CASSRTAGWET. The full CDR3 protein is CASSRTAGWETQYF.

This clone occurred many times. The DNA ends 3 residues before the CDR3 does, and the rest of the CDR3 is filled in from the germline J gene. This chain uses TRBV30 with TRBJ1-2, with D uncertain. This CDR3 has 9 residues. V shed 7 bases and J shed 3 bases, with 3 bases lying between them. From germline, CDR1 is GTSNPN and CDR2 SVGIG (reference sequence). CDR3: CASDYGYTF. CDR3 DNA, as far as it was read: TGTGCCTCTGACTATGGC.

The table lists this clone with many counts. The read terminates 3 residues before the CDR3 end, so the remaining end is supplied by the germline J gene. The chain links TRBV13 to TRBJ2-1, with 12 bases lining up with TRBD2. The CDR3 is 15 residues long. The germline CDR1 and CDR2 sequences are PRHDT and FYEKMQ (reference sequence). The trim removed 3 bases at V and 9 bases at J, leaving 6 bases unmatched. CDR3 region: CASSLDGLAGPEQFF. The CDR3 bases that were read are TGTGCCAGCAGCTTGGATGGACTAGCGGGGCCTGAG.

Many counts were recorded for this clone. The read terminates 3 residues ahead of where the CDR3 ends, so the germline J gene completes it. The chain links TRBV19 to TRBJ1-4; D may be TRBD1 (6 bases). Germline-derived CDR1 and CDR2 are LNHDA and SQIVND (reference sequence). The CDR3 spans 14 residues. The CDR3 spells CASSIYGGPWKLFF. The sequenced CDR3 bases are TGTGCCAGTAGTATATATGGGGGCCCCTGGAAA.

This clone was seen a few times. The read halts 3 residues ahead of the CDR3 end, with the missing end drawn from the germline J gene. The chain links TRBV7-8 to TRBJ1-2; no reliable D call. Germline CDR1 is SGHVS and CDR2 is FQNEAQ. The CDR3 covers 16 residues. The CDR3 is CASSPSTDSVAYEYTF. The sequenced CDR3 bases are TGTGCCAGCAGCCCTTCCACGGACTCAGTAGCCTACGAG.

This clone was picked up many times. The read halts 3 residues ahead of the CDR3 end, with the missing end drawn from the germline J gene. The J gene is TRBJ2-6, the V gene TRBV13; D ambiguous. The germline gives CDR1 PRHDT, CDR2 FYEKMQ (reference sequence). The length of the CDR3 is 14 residues. The CDR3 here is CASSLDSNRGILTF. CDR3 bases read: TGTGCCAGCAGCTTAGATAGTAACCGCGGAATC. Drawing the rest from reference TRBV13 and TRBJ2-6, the complete variable domain is AAGVIQSPRHLIKEKRETATLKCYPIPRHDTVYWYQQGPGQDPQFLISFYEKMQSDKGSIPDRFSAQQFSDYHSELNMSSLELGDSALYFCASSLDSNRGILTFGAGSRLTVL.

This clone was recorded many times. The read is 3 residues too short to cover the CDR3 end, so that end is filled in from the germline J gene. This rearrangement joins TRBV5-6 to TRBJ2-1; possibly TRBD2 for D (5 bases). The CDR3 extends over 11 amino acids. Germline V gene data show CDR1 as SGHDT and CDR2 as YYEEEE. V lost 2 bases to trimming and J lost 9 bases, with 6 bases between them. Incomplete CDR3 DNA: TGTGCCAGCAGCTTCCTAGCTGAG. It is translated as CASSFLAE. The entire CDR3 protein reads CASSFLAEQFF.

This clone came up many times. The read ends 3 residues early relative to the CDR3; the germline J gene fills the gap. The chain carries TRBV5-1 and TRBJ2-6; D perhaps matches TRBD1 (6 bases). V was trimmed by 0 bases and J by 0 bases, leaving 13 bases between them. The CDR3 runs 18 residues. CDR1 SGHRS and CDR2 YFSETQ come from the germline V gene. CDR3 region: CASSLAGQWASGANVLTF. CDR3 DNA (partial): TGCGCCAGCAGCTTGGCCGGACAGTGGGCCTCTGGGGCCAACGTC.

This clone has a count of ten or more. Coverage ceases 3 residues before the CDR3 finishes, and the germline J gene fills in the end. The chain joins TRBV7-2 to TRBJ2-1, with 10 bases matching TRBD2. V lost 8 bases and J lost 5; bases outside the gene matches: 6. The CDR3 is 14 amino acids. Germline loops: CDR1 SGHTA, CDR2 FQGNSA. CDR3 loop: CASLASGGHNEQFF. CDR3 bases read: TGTGCCAGCCTCGCTAGCGGGGGTCACAATGAG. Complete variable domain (other parts from reference TRBV7-2 and TRBJ2-1): GAGVSQSPSNKVTEKGKDVELRCDPISGHTALYWYRQSLGQGLEFLIYFQGNSAPDKSGLPSDRFSAERTGGSVSTLTIQRTQQEDSAVYLCASLASGGHNEQFFGPGTRLTVL.

CDR3 DNA (partial): TGTGCCAGCAGCTTTAGGACAGGGTACCACGAC. Amino acids: CASSFRTGYHD. The CDR3 reads in full as CASSFRTGYHDYTF. V and J are TRBV7-9 and TRBJ1-2; 8 bases are shared with TRBD1. The read gets to within 3 residues of the CDR3 end, and the germline J gene fills in the rest. From germline, CDR1 is SEHNR and CDR2 FQNEAQ (reference sequence). The CDR3 length is 14 residues.

This clone was observed many times. The read ends 3 residues before the CDR3 terminus; that terminus is restored from the germline J gene. The chain links TRBV7-2 to TRBJ1-5; 8 bases are shared with TRBD1. The CDR3 contains 15 residues. V trimming: 2 bases; J trimming: 1 base; junction bases outside the gene matches: 1. CDR1 and CDR2 from the germline V gene are SGHTA and FQGNSA. CDR3 residues: CASSLRTGSNQPQHF. The DNA read from the CDR3 is TGTGCCAGCAGCTTACGGACAGGGAGCAATCAGCCC.

This clone was found many times. The read comes to an end 3 residues before the CDR3 does, leaving the germline J gene to fill in the end. The chain recombines TRBV10-1 with TRBJ2-1, with 8 positions matching TRBD2. The CDR3 is 16 amino acids. The germline CDR1 and CDR2 sequences are WNHNN and SYGVQD (reference sequence). V lost 0 bases and J lost 3; bases outside the gene matches: 4. The CDR3 DNA, read in part, is TGCGCCAGCAGTGAGTCGCGGCGGGGGGTCTACAATGAG. It specifies CASSESRRGVYNE. The CDR3, in full, reads CASSESRRGVYNEQFF.

This clone was found many times. The sequenced fragment ends 3 residues before the CDR3 boundary, so the rest is inferred from the germline J gene. This chain uses TRBV20-1 with TRBJ2-7; no firm D call. The CDR3 spans 11 residues. V was shortened by 3 bases and J by 0 bases, with 3 bases between the two germline ends. Germline-derived CDR1 and CDR2 are DFQATT and SNEGSKA (reference sequence). The chain's CDR3 is CSASISYEQYF. The CDR3 bases that were read are TGCAGTGCTAGTATCTCCTACGAG.

Ten or more counts support this clone. The CDR3 is cut off 3 residues early in the read; its end comes from the germline J gene. The V gene is TRBV20-1, the J gene TRBJ2-7; 12 nucleotides align to TRBD1. Germline V lookup: CDR1 DFQATT, CDR2 SNEGSKA (reference sequence). The CDR3 is 15 residues long. The V gene end was trimmed by 1 base and the J gene end by 6 bases; junction bases not matched to a gene: 7. CDR3: CSARGMGQGAGEQYF. The part of the CDR3 DNA that was read is TGCAGTGCTAGAGGTATGGGACAGGGGGCTGGCGAG.

Points on this clone: Coverage ceases 3 residues before the CDR3 finishes, and the germline J gene fills in the end. This chain uses TRBV16 with TRBJ1-5, with TRBD1 as a possible D gene (6 bases). The ends were cut back, 2 bases at V and 2 bases at J, with 10 bases in the middle. This CDR3 has 15 residues. Germline V gives CDR1 KGHSY, CDR2 FQNENV. CDR3 region: CASSQKGGGNQPQHF. The sequenced part of the CDR3 DNA is TGTGCCAGCAGCCAAAAAGGGGGGGGCAATCAGCCC.

This clone was observed a few times. The read halts 3 residues ahead of the CDR3 end, with the missing end drawn from the germline J gene. The gene calls are TRBV7-3 and TRBJ2-1; D possibly uses TRBD1 or TRBD2 (6 bases each). Germline-derived CDR1 and CDR2 are SGHTA and FQGTGA. Trimming took off 4 bases at V and 3 bases at J, with 13 bases between the two ends. The CDR3 length is 15 residues. CDR3: CASSSEGGGYNEQFF. The DNA read from the CDR3 is TGTGCCAGCAGCTCAGAAGGAGGGGGCTACAATGAG.

Turning to this clone: The read gets to within 3 residues of the CDR3 end, and the germline J gene fills in the rest. The chain joins TRBV5-5 to TRBJ2-5, with D perhaps TRBD2 (6 bases). Germline V gene lookup returns CDR1 SGHKS and CDR2 YYEKEE (reference sequence). Deletions cut 7 bases from V and 5 bases from J, with 21 bases between. CDR3 length: 15 amino acids. The CDR3: CASLGGQVVGETQYF. The part of the CDR3 DNA that was read is TGTGCCAGCCTCGGAGGGCAGGTCGTTGGGGAGACC.

This clone was seen ten or more times. From the germline J gene comes the end of the CDR3, since the read stops 3 residues before it. This rearrangement joins TRBV5-1 to TRBJ2-3; D is possibly TRBD1 (5 bases). Per germline, CDR1 SGHRS and CDR2 YFSETQ. The CDR3 sequence is 17 residues long. The V end lost 4 bases, the J end lost 4 bases, and 22 bases lay between the germline ends. Partial CDR3 DNA: TGCGCCAGCAGCGTAACCCCAGGGTTGAAGTCGTCAGATACG. It is translated as CASSVTPGLKSSDT. The CDR3, in full, reads CASSVTPGLKSSDTQYF.

Comment on this clone: The CDR3 goes on 3 residues after the read ends, and that part is filled in from the germline J gene. This sequence joins TRBV11-3 and TRBJ1-1; tentative D call: TRBD1 (5 bases). Germline-derived CDR1 and CDR2 are SGHNT and YENEEA. The ends were cut back, 0 bases at V and 7 bases at J, with 15 bases in the middle. The CDR3 sequence is 15 residues long. CDR3 bases read: TGTGCCAGCAGCTTAGATCGACCTCAGGGTGATGAA. Translation gives CASSLDRPQGDE. The whole CDR3 region reads CASSLDRPQGDEAFF.

This clone was recorded at least ten times. The CDR3 is cut off 3 residues early in the read; its end comes from the germline J gene. The rearrangement uses TRBV4-1 and TRBJ2-7; TRBD1 aligns across 8 bases. Per the germline V gene, CDR1 is MGHRA and CDR2 is YSYEKL. The CDR3 is 16 residues long. With V trimmed by 5 bases and J by 1 base, 10 bases remained unmatched. The part of the CDR3 DNA that was read is TGCGCCAGCAGCACCGAAGGAACAGGGGGTTCCTACGAG. Encoded protein: CASSTEGTGGSYE. The CDR3 in full is CASSTEGTGGSYEQYF.